These 18 T cell receptor beta chains originate from one sample sequenced in a study of neoadjuvant nivolumab and ipilimumab in lung cancer. Assay: immunoSEQ multiplex PCR; the TCRdb copy retains only in-frame clones and omits some. The table has roughly 20,000 clones, 87% seen once. The source was peripheral blood, collected before neoadjuvant nivolumab, alone or with ipilimumab. The origin of the receptors is an adult with non-small cell lung cancer.

This chain links TRBV4-2 with TRBJ2-2; the D is unclear. This CDR3 spans 15 amino acids. Deletions cut 0 bases from V and 2 bases from J, with 7 bases between. Germline values: CDR1 LGHNA, CDR2 YNFKEQ. Written as DNA, the CDR3 is TGTGCCAGCAGCCAAGACACCGCTAACACCGGGGAGCTGTTTTTT. Amino acid sequence: CASSQDTANTGELFF.

This clone appeared a single time. The rearrangement joins TRBV5-4 to TRBJ2-1, with 11 nucleotides matching TRBD2. The length of the CDR3 is 15 residues. Germline CDR1 SGHNT, CDR2 YYREEE (reference sequence). After removal of 4 bases from V and 8 bases from J, the junction contained 8 bases not matched to a gene. In DNA, the CDR3 is TGTGCCAGCAGCCACCAACTAGCGGGAGACCATGAGCAGTTCTTC. Its protein product is CASSHQLAGDHEQFF.

The chain has TRBV18 and TRBJ1-3; 8 bases agree with TRBD1. Germline V gene lookup returns CDR1 KGHSH and CDR2 LQKENI. J lost 6 bases, V lost 5 bases, and 9 bases had no gene match. This CDR3 region has 15 residues. The CDR3 DNA is TGTGCCAGCTCATGGATGACAGGGGAGGAAAACACCATATATTTT. It translates to CASSWMTGEENTIYF.

The chain links TRBV2 to TRBJ2-1, with TRBD2 identical over 15 bases. The length of the CDR3 is 16 residues. The germline CDR1 and CDR2 sequences are SNHLY and FYNNEI. V lost 4 bases to trimming and J lost 11 bases; unmatched junction nucleotides: 9. The CDR3 DNA is TGTGCCAGCAGTGTGAACTCCGGGACTAGCGGGAGGAAGCAGTTCTTC. Its translation: CASSVNSGTSGRKQFF. Looking up the rest from reference TRBV2 and TRBJ2-1 gives the full variable domain: EPEVTQTPSHQVTQMGQEVILRCVPISNHLYFYWYRQILGQKVEFLVSFYNNEISEKSEIFDDQFSVERPDGSNFTLKIRSTKLEDSAMYFCASSVNSGTSGRKQFFGPGTRLTVL.

The J gene is TRBJ2-7, the V gene TRBV11-2; no firm D call. Germline V lookup: CDR1 SGHAT, CDR2 FQNNGV. V lost 0 bases and J 2 bases, leaving 14 bases between the germline ends. CDR3 length: 16 amino acids. DNA of the CDR3: TGTGCCAGCAGCTTAGAAGTCTTTACTACCCCCTACGAGCAGTACTTC. As protein: CASSLEVFTTPYEQYF.

The V and J genes are TRBV15 and TRBJ2-7; 7 bases are a match to TRBD1. V lost 1 base to trimming and J lost 6 bases; unmatched junction nucleotides: 6. CDR1 is LNHNV, CDR2 YYDKDF, per germline (reference sequence). CDR3 length: 14 amino acids. CDR3 sequence reads: CATSRGGDSGEQYF. DNA for the CDR3: TGTGCCACCAGCAGAGGAGGGGACAGCGGCGAGCAGTACTTC. Looking up the rest from reference TRBV15 and TRBJ2-7 gives the full variable domain: DAMVIQNPRYQVTQFGKPVTLSCSQTLNHNVMYWYQQKSSQAPKLLFHYYDKDFNNEADTPDNFQSRRPNTSFCFLDIRSPGLGDTAMYLCATSRGGDSGEQYFGPGTRLTVT.

This clone was seen only a few times. V is TRBV10-2 and J is TRBJ1-1; 7 bases are shared with TRBD1. The CDR3 is made up of 13 amino acids. J gave up 6 bases and V 3 bases, and 4 bases lay outside the gene matches. The V gene's germline CDR1 is WSHSY and CDR2 SAAADI. The CDR3 spells CASSDPGTAEAFF. CDR3 DNA: TGCGCCAGCAGTGACCCCGGGACAGCTGAAGCTTTCTTT.

V is TRBV10-2 and J is TRBJ1-5; D is possibly TRBD1 (5 bases). This CDR3 region has 14 residues. The V gene lost 6 bases and the J gene lost 3 bases, with 12 bases spanning the gap. Germline V gene sequence: CDR1 WSHSY, CDR2 SAAADI. CDR3 bases: TGCGCCAGCAGGGAAGGGACTGCCAATCAGCCCCAGCATTTT. Translating gives CASREGTANQPQHF.

V and J are TRBV7-2 and TRBJ2-3; perhaps TRBD2 as D (6 bases). The length of the CDR3 is 14 residues. Looked up from germline, CDR1 is SGHTA and CDR2 is FQGNSA. V was trimmed by 5 bases and J by 1 base, leaving 10 bases between them. DNA for the CDR3: TGTGCCAGCAGCCGCCGACTAGGCACAGATACGCAGTATTTT. Translated, it gives CASSRRLGTDTQYF.

The V and J genes are TRBV4-3 and TRBJ2-1; a possible D gene is TRBD2 (7 bases). The CDR3 contains 18 residues. The germline CDR1 and CDR2 sequences are LGHNA and YSLEER. Trimming removed 0 bases at V and 6 bases at J, with 21 bases between. The CDR3 DNA follows: TGCGCCAGCAGCCAAGATGGCCGGGGGGCTAGTTCTTTCAATGAGCAGTTCTTC. Protein: CASSQDGRGASSFNEQFF.

V and J are TRBV4-1 and TRBJ2-5, with 10 bases that match TRBD1. Germline V gene data show CDR1 as MGHRA and CDR2 as YSYEKL. Trimming cost V 1 base and J 5 bases; bases outside gene matches: 13. The CDR3 is 18 residues long. In nucleotides, the CDR3 is TGCGCCAGCAGCCAAGTAGGCTCCGGGACAGGGGAGAGGGAGACCCAGTACTTC. Its translation: CASSQVGSGTGERETQYF.

CDR3 residues: CASSISGDRANYGYTF. The CDR3 region has the DNA TGTGCCAGTAGTATAAGCGGGGACAGGGCTAACTATGGCTACACCTTC. The chain employs TRBV19 and TRBJ1-2, with 9 bases aligning to TRBD1. In germline, CDR1 is LNHDA, CDR2 SQIVND (reference sequence). This CDR3 comprises 16 residues. V dropped 2 bases and J dropped 0; count of bases not matched to a gene: 4.

CDR3 region: CASSLAAKTANYEQYF. CDR3 in DNA: TGTGCCAGCAGCTTAGCTGCAAAGACAGCGAACTACGAGCAGTACTTC. The chain employs TRBV7-2 and TRBJ2-7, with a possible D match to TRBD1 (5 bases). V was shortened by 0 bases and J by 3 bases, with 15 bases between the two germline ends. The germline V gene encodes CDR1 SGHTA and CDR2 FQGNSA. The CDR3 sequence is 16 residues long.

The V and J genes are TRBV5-1 and TRBJ1-2; 11 nucleotides agree with TRBD1. CDR3 length equals 15 residues. The germline gives CDR1 SGHRS, CDR2 YFSETQ. V trimming: 4 bases; J trimming: 2 bases; junction bases outside the gene matches: 4. The CDR3 sequence is CASSERTGGNYGYTF. In DNA, the CDR3 is TGCGCCAGCAGCGAAAGGACAGGGGGCAACTATGGCTACACCTTC.

The rearrangement joins TRBV15 to TRBJ2-5, with TRBD2 matching over 11 bases. Losses at the gene ends were 1 base for V and 8 bases for J; bases not matched to a gene: 9. The CDR3 covers 16 residues. Per the germline V gene, CDR1 is LNHNV and CDR2 is YYDKDF (reference sequence). The CDR3 sequence: CATSRALGLADNTQYF. DNA of the CDR3: TGTGCCACCAGCAGAGCCTTGGGACTAGCGGACAACACCCAGTACTTC.

The V call is TRBV6-5, the J call TRBJ1-2; 8 bases are shared with TRBD1. The CDR3 runs 16 residues. Germline CDR1 MNHEY, CDR2 SVGAGI. With 4 bases clipped from V and 0 bases from J, the junction kept 7 bases outside the gene matches. The CDR3: CASSSWTGRSNYGYTF. The CDR3 DNA sequence: TGTGCCAGCAGTTCCTGGACAGGGAGGTCTAACTATGGCTACACCTTC.

The chain recombines TRBV10-3 with TRBJ1-1, with D possibly matching TRBD1 (5 bases). The germline CDR1 and CDR2 sequences are ENHRY and SYGVKD. The V gene lost 2 bases and the J gene lost 9 bases, with 16 bases spanning the gap. CDR3 length: 14 residues. The CDR3 is CAISEPDLGPKAFF. The CDR3 DNA sequence: TGTGCCATCAGTGAGCCGGACTTGGGGCCAAAAGCTTTCTTT.

The chain recombines TRBV20-1 with TRBJ2-7; the D is unclear. Trimming removed 5 bases from V and 2 bases from J, with 7 bases in between. There are 11 residues in the CDR3. Germline CDR1 and CDR2: DFQATT and SNEGSKA (reference sequence). As DNA, the CDR3 is TGCAGTGCTGAACCTCCCTACGAGCAGTACTTC. This translates into CSAEPPYEQYF.